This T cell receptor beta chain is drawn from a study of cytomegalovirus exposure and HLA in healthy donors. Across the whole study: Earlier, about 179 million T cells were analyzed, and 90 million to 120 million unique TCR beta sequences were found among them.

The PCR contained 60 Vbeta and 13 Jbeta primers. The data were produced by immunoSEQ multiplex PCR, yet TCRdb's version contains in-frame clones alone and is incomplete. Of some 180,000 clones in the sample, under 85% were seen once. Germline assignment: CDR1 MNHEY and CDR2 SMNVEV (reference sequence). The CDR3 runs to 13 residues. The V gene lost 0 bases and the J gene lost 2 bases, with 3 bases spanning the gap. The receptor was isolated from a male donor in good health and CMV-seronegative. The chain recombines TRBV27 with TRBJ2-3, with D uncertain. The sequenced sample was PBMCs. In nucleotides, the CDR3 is TGTGCCAGCAGTTTATCCTTCACAGATACGCAGTATTTT. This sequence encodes CASSLSFTDTQYF.